What follows are 27 T cell receptor beta chains derived from one specimen sequenced in a study of shared T cell receptors in the human thymus (dated by TCRdb to 2020 to 2023). Library creation used the immunoSEQ multiplex PCR assay. TCRdb limited this immuneACCESS table to in-frame rearrangements with V and J called. A share of clones is missing; checked studies link under half to unresolved V genes, and the rest is unexplained. The sample table records around 340,000 clones; 85% to 95% of these occur just once. Together, the top ten hold approximately 0.018% of the sample. The sample comprised thymocytes. These receptors originate from a human donor.

The chain joins TRBV10-1 to TRBJ1-4; D is possibly TRBD1 (6 bases). Trimming removed 6 bases at V and 0 bases at J, with 17 bases between. The V gene's germline CDR1 is WNHNN and CDR2 SYGVQD (reference sequence). The CDR3 is made up of 17 amino acids. This chain's CDR3 is CASSPHRETATNEKLFF. The CDR3 DNA reads TGCGCCAGCAGCCCTCACAGGGAGACTGCAACTAATGAAAAACTGTTTTTT.

V usage is TRBV5-6 and J usage is TRBJ2-2; 9 bases line up with TRBD1. This CDR3 contains 16 residues. With 3 bases clipped from V and 3 bases from J, the junction kept 6 bases outside the gene matches. From germline, CDR1 is SGHDT and CDR2 YYEEEE. CDR3: CASSCRRTGDTGELFF. For the CDR3, the DNA is TGTGCCAGCAGCTGCCGTAGGACAGGGGACACCGGGGAGCTGTTTTTT.

V and J are TRBV21-1 and TRBJ2-5. TRBV21-1 is labeled a pseudogene. The CDR3 spans 11 residues. The CDR3 sequence is CASGCRETQYF. For the CDR3, the DNA is TGTGCCAGCGGGTGTCGGGAGACCCAGTACTTC.

This chain links TRBV11-2 with TRBJ2-7, with unresolved D. CDR1 and CDR2 from the germline V gene are SGHAT and FQNNGV. V was cut by 2 bases and J by 3 bases, with 11 bases left in between. This CDR3 has 14 amino acids. The chain's CDR3 is CASSLLTRGYEQYF. For the CDR3, the DNA is TGTGCCAGCAGCTTACTTACCCGTGGCTACGAGCAGTACTTC.

The V and J genes are TRBV15 and TRBJ1-5; the D gene is possibly TRBD1 (5 bases). In germline, CDR1 is LNHNV, CDR2 YYDKDF (reference sequence). The CDR3 is made up of 19 amino acids. V shed 1 base and J shed 0 bases, with 19 bases lying between them. CDR3 coding DNA: TGTGCCACCAGCAGAGGCACCGGGACCAGTAAGTATAGCAATCAGCCCCAGCATTTT. Protein: CATSRGTGTSKYSNQPQHF.

This chain connects TRBV7-3 to TRBJ2-3, with D tentatively TRBD1 (6 bases). This CDR3 spans 12 amino acids. The germline V gene has CDR1 SGHTA and CDR2 FQGTGA. The ends were cut back, 3 bases at V and 5 bases at J, with 6 bases in the middle. CDR3 region: CASSFRGDTQYF. Written as DNA, the CDR3 is TGTGCCAGCAGCTTCAGGGGAGATACGCAGTATTTT.

This chain links TRBV29-1 with TRBJ2-7; the match to TRBD2 covers 11 bases. This CDR3 is built from 17 residues. Germline values: CDR1 SQVTM, CDR2 ANQGSEA. V gave up 7 bases and J gave up 3 bases; unmatched junction bases: 17. The CDR3 loop reads CSAGVPRTSGRNYEQYF. The CDR3 bases are TGCAGCGCTGGGGTCCCGCGGACTAGCGGGCGAAACTACGAGCAGTACTTC.

The chain couples TRBV28 to TRBJ2-3; TRBD2 matches 11 bases. Losses at the gene ends were 2 bases for V and 4 bases for J; bases not matched to a gene: 5. Germline CDR1 MDHEN, CDR2 SYDVKM. This CDR3 is 16 amino acids long. The CDR3 DNA follows: TGTGCCAGCAGTTTAGGGGTAGCGGGAGGGTCAGATACGCAGTATTTT. It is translated as CASSLGVAGGSDTQYF.

The rearrangement links TRBV5-5 to TRBJ2-7; D not certain. V gave up 0 bases and J gave up 3 bases, with 7 bases separating them. The length of the CDR3 is 13 residues. The germline V gene has CDR1 SGHKS and CDR2 YYEKEE (reference sequence). The CDR3 sequence is CASSLEQFYEQYF. In nucleotides, the CDR3 is TGTGCCAGCAGCTTGGAACAGTTCTACGAGCAGTACTTC.

The chain links TRBV4-3 to TRBJ2-7, with 7 bases that match TRBD2. The germline V gene encodes CDR1 LGHNA and CDR2 YSLEER. The CDR3 contains 13 residues. Unmatched junction bases numbered 5, after V lost 5 bases and J lost 4 bases. The CDR3 nucleotides are TGCGCCAGCAGCTTCGAAGCGGGATACGAGCAGTACTTC. Its protein is CASSFEAGYEQYF.

V is TRBV7-2 and J is TRBJ2-7, with 11 positions matching TRBD2. CDR1 is SGHTA and CDR2 is FQGNSA in the germline V gene. V lost 5 bases and J lost 3; bases outside the gene matches: 3. The CDR3 length is 14 residues. This chain's CDR3 is CASSPGTSGYEQYF. The CDR3 region has the DNA TGTGCCAGCAGCCCCGGGACTAGCGGCTACGAGCAGTACTTC.

In DNA form, the CDR3 reads TGTGCCAGCAGCTTAGGTGGGGCGAACACCGGGGAGCTGTTTTTT. The encoded protein is CASSLGGANTGELFF. The J gene is TRBJ2-2, the V gene TRBV11-2; the D is unclear. V was pared by 1 base and J by 0 bases, with 6 bases between. The CDR3 sequence is 15 residues long. CDR1 is SGHAT and CDR2 is FQNNGV in the germline V gene.

The rearrangement joins TRBV5-6 to TRBJ2-3; 8 bases align to TRBD2. V shed 5 bases, J shed 1 base, and the junction held 6 bases outside the gene matches. The CDR3 is 15 amino acids. CDR1 and CDR2 (germline): SGHDT, YYEEEE. This chain's CDR3 is CASSQREKGTDTQYF. CDR3 in DNA: TGTGCCAGCAGTCAGCGGGAGAAGGGCACAGATACGCAGTATTTT.

V and J are TRBV7-9 and TRBJ2-1; 8 bases agree with TRBD1. CDR1 and CDR2 from the germline V gene are SEHNR and FQNEAQ (reference sequence). V lost 5 bases to trimming and J lost 9 bases; unmatched junction nucleotides: 3. The CDR3 has 12 amino acids. CDR3 region: CASSRDRIEQFF. CDR3 coding DNA: TGTGCCAGCAGCCGGGACAGGATTGAGCAGTTCTTC.

V is TRBV9 and J is TRBJ2-1, with D unclear. Germline-derived CDR1 and CDR2 are SGDLS and YYNGEE. Trimming removed 0 bases from V and 8 bases from J, with 9 bases in between. CDR3 length: 13 amino acids. This chain's CDR3 is CASSVVRGDEQFF. The CDR3 region has the DNA TGTGCCAGCAGCGTAGTCCGTGGCGATGAGCAGTTCTTC.

CDR3 coding DNA: TGTGCCAGCAGCTTCGGGGGGGATTTGGACTATGGCTACACCTTC. It translates to CASSFGGDLDYGYTF. The chain uses TRBV7-8 and TRBJ1-2, with D possibly TRBD1 on 5 matching bases. Germline V gene lookup returns CDR1 SGHVS and CDR2 FQNEAQ. The CDR3 has 15 amino acids. V was trimmed by 3 bases and J by 3 bases, leaving 14 bases between them.

The chain recombines TRBV28 with TRBJ2-1; no clear D gene. The germline V gene has CDR1 MDHEN and CDR2 SYDVKM. Trimming pared 2 bases from V and 3 bases from J, leaving 8 bases between. The CDR3 sequence is 14 residues long. The CDR3 region has the DNA TGTGCCAGCAGTTTAAACGGGTACTACAATGAGCAGTTCTTC. This codes for CASSLNGYYNEQFF.

The sample holds one count of this clone. This chain uses TRBV5-6 with TRBJ2-6; D is perhaps TRBD2 (5 bases). CDR3 size: 19 residues. V was clipped by 4 bases and J by 0 bases, with 20 bases between them. CDR1 and CDR2 from the germline V gene are SGHDT and YYEEEE. DNA for the CDR3: TGTGCCAGCAGCCAGAGGGAGCAGACGCTGCCCTCTGGGGCCAACGTCCTGACTTTC. Translation gives CASSQREQTLPSGANVLTF.

As for this clone: Other DNA sequences in this sample translate to the same CDR3. The V and J genes are TRBV5-1 and TRBJ2-7; D might be TRBD1 (5 bases). Germline CDR1 is SGHRS and CDR2 is YFSETQ. The CDR3 sequence is 13 residues long. Trimming cost V 0 bases and J 1 base, with 5 bases left between them. The CDR3 protein is CASSLEGSYEQYF. CDR3 bases: TGCGCCAGCAGCTTGGAGGGGTCCTACGAGCAGTACTTC.

The V and J genes are TRBV18 and TRBJ1-3, with TRBD1 matching 8 bases. The CDR3 length is 19 residues. Trimming took 5 bases from V and 0 from J; bases not matched to a gene: 15. The V gene's germline CDR1 is KGHSH and CDR2 LQKENI. This CDR3 reads CASSTTTGAPHSSGNTIYF. DNA for the CDR3: TGTGCCAGCTCAACCACGACAGGGGCGCCGCATAGCTCTGGAAACACCATATATTTT.

This clone has just a few counts. The V call is TRBV10-1, the J call TRBJ2-1, with D possibly matching TRBD2 (6 bases). Germline CDR1 WNHNN, CDR2 SYGVQD (reference sequence). The CDR3 is 14 amino acids. V gave up 6 bases and J gave up 3 bases, with 12 bases separating them. CDR3 in DNA: TGCGCCAGCAGGAGAGCGGGCAGCTACAATGAGCAGTTCTTC. This encodes CASRRAGSYNEQFF.

The V and J genes are TRBV11-2 and TRBJ2-2, with a possible D match to TRBD1 (6 bases). Trimming cost V 1 base and J 4 bases, with 22 bases left between them. This CDR3 has 19 amino acids. In germline, CDR1 is SGHAT, CDR2 FQNNGV. This chain's CDR3 is CASSLGAKRDRRATGELFF. Here the CDR3 DNA reads TGTGCCAGCAGCTTAGGGGCAAAACGCGACAGGCGGGCCACCGGGGAGCTGTTTTTT.

This chain links TRBV9 with TRBJ2-1, with TRBD2 as a possible D gene (6 bases). Trimming stripped 0 bases from V and 10 bases from J, with 32 bases between. In germline, CDR1 is SGDLS, CDR2 YYNGEE. The CDR3 has 20 residues. CDR3 DNA sequence: TGTGCCAGCAGCGTAGATTACGGAGGGCCGTTGTCCCAGTATCTCAACGAGCAGTTCTTC. It specifies CASSVDYGGPLSQYLNEQFF.

The chain links TRBV2 to TRBJ2-3; weak D call: TRBD2 (5 bases). The CDR3 spans 16 residues. Germline CDR1 and CDR2: SNHLY and FYNNEI. The V end was cut by 4 bases, the J end by 1 base, with 15 bases between. CDR3 residues: CASSGEPADGTDTQYF. CDR3 in DNA: TGTGCCAGCAGTGGGGAGCCCGCAGACGGCACAGATACGCAGTATTTT.

The genes are TRBV5-1 and TRBJ2-1, with 8 bases lining up with TRBD2. V dropped 4 bases and J dropped 0; count of bases not matched to a gene: 9. CDR1 and CDR2 from the germline V gene are SGHRS and YFSETQ. The CDR3 sequence is 17 residues long. CDR3 amino acids: CASSLTSGGASYNEQFF. The CDR3 DNA is TGCGCCAGCAGCCTAACTAGCGGAGGCGCCTCCTACAATGAGCAGTTCTTC.

This clone showed up just once. The chain uses TRBV23-1 and TRBJ2-1; D ambiguous. TRBV23-1 is labeled an ORF, and its function is uncertain. The CDR3 sequence is 14 residues long. V was pared by 2 bases and J by 5 bases, with 10 bases between. The CDR3 region has the DNA TGCGCCAGCAGTCAAGACTGGCCGAACAATGAGCAGTTCTTC. Its translation: CASSQDWPNNEQFF.

This clone was counted once. The chain combines TRBV10-3 with TRBJ1-2, with 9 bases identical to TRBD1. From germline, CDR1 is ENHRY and CDR2 SYGVKD. Trimming at V came to 5 bases and at J to 8 bases, leaving 12 bases not matched to a gene. There are 15 residues in the CDR3. CDR3 nucleotides: TGTGCCATCAGTCCTCATACAGGGGGCGGAGAGGGCTACACCTTC. The encoded protein is CAISPHTGGGEGYTF.